This T cell receptor beta chain stems from a study of blood T cell repertoires in COVID-19. Study-level information: Whether acute or convalescent, the COVID-19 samples came from the United States, Italy and Spain. The analysed material was cDNA or gDNA that came from T cells, B-cell-depleted T cells, or PBMCs.

Original data processing: Nucleated cell number was recorded as an estimate derived from reference gene primer amplification. Profiled with immunoSEQ multiplex PCR; TCRdb holds only in-frame clones, not every one. V, J and clone size derive from that table, while D and trimming were established from the DNA sequence. The data hold some 130,000 clones, with roughly 90% observed a single time. Germline values: CDR1 SGHNT, CDR2 YYREEE (reference sequence). V dropped 4 bases and J dropped 9; count of bases not matched to a gene: 7. The CDR3 contains 15 residues. The material sequenced was peripheral blood. This TCR derives from a man in his fifties or sixties with active or convalescent COVID-19. The genes are TRBV5-4 and TRBJ1-6; 10 bases fit TRBD1. CDR3 DNA sequence: TGTGCCAGCAGCGCTAGACAGGGGGCCGCTTCACCCCTCCACTTT. Translated, it gives CASSARQGAASPLHF.